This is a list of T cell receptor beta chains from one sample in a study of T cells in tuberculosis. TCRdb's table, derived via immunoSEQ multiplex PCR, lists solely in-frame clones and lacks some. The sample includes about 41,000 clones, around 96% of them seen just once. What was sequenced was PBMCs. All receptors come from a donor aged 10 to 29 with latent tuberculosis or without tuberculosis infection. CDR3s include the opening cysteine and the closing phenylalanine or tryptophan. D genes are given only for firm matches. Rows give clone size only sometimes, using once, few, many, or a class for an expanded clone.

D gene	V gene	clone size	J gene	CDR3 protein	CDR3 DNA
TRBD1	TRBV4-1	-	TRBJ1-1	CASSQHTGTASTEAFF	TGCGCCAGCAGCCAGCATACCGGGACAGCCAGCACTGAAGCTTTCTTT
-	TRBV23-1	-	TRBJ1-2	CASSQSGYRTFNGYTF	TGCGCCAGCAGTCAATCGGGCTATAGGACTTTTAATGGCTACACCTTC
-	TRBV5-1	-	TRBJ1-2	CASSLEGNGYGYTF	TGCGCCAGCAGCTTGGAGGGGAATGGGTATGGCTACACCTTC
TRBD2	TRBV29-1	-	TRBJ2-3	CSGKRGVPDTQYF	TGCAGCGGGAAGCGGGGGGTGCCAGATACGCAGTATTTT
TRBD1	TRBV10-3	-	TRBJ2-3	CAIRRQGGTDTQYF	TGTGCCATCAGGAGACAGGGGGGCACAGATACGCAGTATTTT
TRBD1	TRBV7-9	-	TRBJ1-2	CASSQVLGTVPNYGYTF	TGTGCCAGCAGCCAAGTCCTAGGGACAGTTCCTAACTATGGCTACACCTTC
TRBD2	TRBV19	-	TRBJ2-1	CASSIRGGPNNEQFF	TGTGCCAGTAGTATCCGGGGGGGCCCAAACAATGAGCAGTTCTTC
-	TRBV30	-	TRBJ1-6	CAWSPLSSYNSPLHF	TGTGCCTGGAGTCCACTGTCCTCCTATAATTCACCCCTCCACTTT
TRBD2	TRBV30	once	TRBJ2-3	CAWSSGLPMSTDTQYF	TGTGCCTGGAGTTCGGGACTACCTATGAGCACAGATACGCAGTATTTT
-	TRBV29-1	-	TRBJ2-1	CSARRQEGNEQFF	TGCAGCGCCCGGCGGCAGGAGGGCAATGAGCAGTTCTTC
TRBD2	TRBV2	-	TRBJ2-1	CASRHNSGGVNNEQFF	TGTGCCAGCAGACATAATAGCGGGGGCGTAAACAATGAGCAGTTCTTC
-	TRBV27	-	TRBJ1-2	CASSHGRRRDYGYTF	TGTGCCAGCAGTCATGGCCGTCGGAGGGACTATGGCTACACCTTC
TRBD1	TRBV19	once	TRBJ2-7	CASSMVAGGVSLYEQYF	TGTGCCAGTAGTATGGTCGCAGGGGGCGTCTCTTTGTACGAGCAGTACTTC
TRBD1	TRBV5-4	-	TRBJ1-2	CASSRDSNYGYTF	TGTGCCAGCAGCCGGGACAGCAACTATGGCTACACCTTC
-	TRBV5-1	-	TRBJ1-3	CASSLSVASLSGNTIYF	TGCGCCAGCAGCTTGTCCGTGGCCTCCCTCTCTGGAAACACCATATATTTT
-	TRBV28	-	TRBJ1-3	CASSLLGASGNTIYF	TGTGCCAGCAGTTTATTGGGGGCCTCTGGAAACACCATATATTTT
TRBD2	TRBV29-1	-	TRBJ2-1	CSVEVAGAYNEQFF	TGCAGCGTTGAGGTAGCGGGGGCTTACAATGAGCAGTTCTTC
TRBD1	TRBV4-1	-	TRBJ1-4	CASSPTGGPTNEKLFF	TGCGCCAGCAGCCCGACAGGGGGCCCGACTAATGAAAAACTGTTTTTT
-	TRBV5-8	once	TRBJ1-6	CASSAGGRKTAYNSPLHF	TGTGCCAGCAGCGCAGGTGGAAGGAAAACTGCTTATAATTCACCCCTCCACTTT
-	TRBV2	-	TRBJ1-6	CASAWGGGSPLHF	TGTGCCAGCGCTTGGGGGGGCGGTTCACCCCTCCACTTT
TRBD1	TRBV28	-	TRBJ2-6	CASSIGQAGANVLTF	TGTGCCAGCAGTATTGGACAGGCTGGGGCCAACGTCCTGACTTTC
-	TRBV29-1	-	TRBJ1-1	CSVEKRLNTEAFF	TGCAGCGTTGAAAAGCGGCTGAACACTGAAGCTTTCTTT
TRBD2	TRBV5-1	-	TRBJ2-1	CASSSRLAGLNEQFF	TGCGCCAGCAGCTCCCGACTAGCGGGGCTAAATGAGCAGTTCTTC
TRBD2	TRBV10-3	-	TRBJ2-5	CAISASSGGYQETQYF	TGTGCCATCAGTGCCTCTAGCGGGGGGTACCAAGAGACCCAGTACTTC
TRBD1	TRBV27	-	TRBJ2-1	CASSHPGQGYNEQFF	TGTGCCAGCAGTCATCCGGGACAGGGATACAATGAGCAGTTCTTC
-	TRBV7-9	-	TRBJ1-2	CASSQTGIQGGYTF	TGTGCCAGCAGCCAAACAGGGATACAGGGTGGCTACACCTTC
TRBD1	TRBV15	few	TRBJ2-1	CATSSGTGGINEQFF	TGTGCCACCAGCAGCGGGACAGGGGGGATCAATGAGCAGTTCTTC
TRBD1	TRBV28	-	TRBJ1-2	CASSSRTGPYGYTF	TGTGCCAGCAGTTCCCGGACAGGCCCCTATGGCTACACCTTC
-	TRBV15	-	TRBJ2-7	CATSRYRTVSYEQYF	TGTGCCACCAGCCGCTACAGGACAGTCTCCTACGAGCAGTACTTC
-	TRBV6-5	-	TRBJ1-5	CASSSITTRQNQPQHF	TGTGCCAGCAGTTCCATTACAACCCGACAGAATCAGCCCCAGCATTTT
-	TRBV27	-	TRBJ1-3	CASSLRGSGNTIYF	TGTGCCAGCAGTTTAAGGGGCTCTGGAAACACCATATATTTT
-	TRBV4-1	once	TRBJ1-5	CASSQEQGRNQPQHF	TGCGCCAGCAGCCAAGAACAGGGTCGGAATCAGCCCCAGCATTTT
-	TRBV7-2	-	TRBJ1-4	CASSLAQINEKLFF	TGTGCCAGCAGCTTAGCCCAGATAAATGAAAAACTGTTTTTT
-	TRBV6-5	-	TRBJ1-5	CASSYGQGNQPQHF	TGTGCCAGCAGTTACGGGCAGGGGAATCAGCCCCAGCATTTT
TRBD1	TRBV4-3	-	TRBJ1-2	CASSQGVETGTNYGYTF	TGCGCCAGCAGCCAAGGAGTCGAGACAGGGACTAACTATGGCTACACCTTC
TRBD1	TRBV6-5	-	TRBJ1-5	CASSRTGGGNQPQHF	TGTGCCAGCAGCCGGACAGGGGGCGGGAATCAGCCCCAGCATTTT
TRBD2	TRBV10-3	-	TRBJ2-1	CAISEILAGGSYNEQFF	TGTGCCATCAGTGAAATTTTAGCGGGGGGCTCCTACAATGAGCAGTTCTTC
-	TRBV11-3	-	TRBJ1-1	CASSLGGRGSTEAFF	TGTGCCAGCAGCTTAGGAGGGAGGGGATCCACTGAAGCTTTCTTT
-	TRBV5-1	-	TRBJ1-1	CASKSWTANTEAFF	TGCGCCAGCAAGAGTTGGACAGCGAACACTGAAGCTTTCTTT
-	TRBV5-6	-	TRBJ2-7	CASSLGTGGDTEQYF	TGTGCCAGCAGCTTGGGTACAGGGGGGGATACTGAGCAGTACTTC
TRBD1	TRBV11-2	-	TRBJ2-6	CASSLGKGQGARGANVLTF	TGTGCCAGCAGCTTGGGTAAGGGACAGGGGGCGCGAGGGGCCAACGTCCTGACTTTC